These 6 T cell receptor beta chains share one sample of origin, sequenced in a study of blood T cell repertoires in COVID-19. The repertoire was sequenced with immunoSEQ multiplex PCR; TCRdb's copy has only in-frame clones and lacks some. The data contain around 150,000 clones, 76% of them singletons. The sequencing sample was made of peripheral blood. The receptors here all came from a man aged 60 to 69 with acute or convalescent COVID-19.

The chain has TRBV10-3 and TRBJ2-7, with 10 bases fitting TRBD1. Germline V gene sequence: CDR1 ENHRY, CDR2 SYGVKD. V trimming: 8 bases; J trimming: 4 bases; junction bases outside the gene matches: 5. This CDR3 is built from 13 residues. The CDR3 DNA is TGTGCCATCCGGTCGGGACAGGGGTACGAGCAGTACTTC. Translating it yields CAIRSGQGYEQYF.

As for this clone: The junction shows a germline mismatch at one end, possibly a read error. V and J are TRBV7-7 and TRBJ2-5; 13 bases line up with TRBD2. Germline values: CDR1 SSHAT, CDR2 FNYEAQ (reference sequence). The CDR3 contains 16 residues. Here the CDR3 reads CASTFGLAGAQETQYF. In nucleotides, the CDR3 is TGTGCTAGCACCTTCGGACTAGCGGGAGCGCAAGAGACCCAGTACTTC.

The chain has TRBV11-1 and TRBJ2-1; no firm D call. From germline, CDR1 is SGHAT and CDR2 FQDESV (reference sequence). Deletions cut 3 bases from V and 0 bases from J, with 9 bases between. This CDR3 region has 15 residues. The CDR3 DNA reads TGTGCCAGCAGCTTGCAACTAAGCTCCTACAATGAGCAGTTCTTC. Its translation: CASSLQLSSYNEQFF.

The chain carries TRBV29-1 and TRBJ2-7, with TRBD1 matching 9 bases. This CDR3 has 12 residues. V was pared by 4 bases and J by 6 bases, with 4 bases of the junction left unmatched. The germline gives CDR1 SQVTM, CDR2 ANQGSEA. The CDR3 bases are TGCAGCGTTGGATACAGGGGGCGCGAGCAGTACTTC. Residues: CSVGYRGREQYF.

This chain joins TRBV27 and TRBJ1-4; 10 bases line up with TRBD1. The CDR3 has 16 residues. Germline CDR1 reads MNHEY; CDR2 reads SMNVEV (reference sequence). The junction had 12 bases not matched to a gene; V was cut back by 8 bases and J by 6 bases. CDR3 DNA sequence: TGTGCCAGCCAGGACGTCGGGGGACAGGGGTATGAAAAACTGTTTTTT. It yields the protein CASQDVGGQGYEKLFF.

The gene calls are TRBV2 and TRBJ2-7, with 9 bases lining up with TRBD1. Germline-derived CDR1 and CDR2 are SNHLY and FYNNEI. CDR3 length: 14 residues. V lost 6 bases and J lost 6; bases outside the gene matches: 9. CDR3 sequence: CASSGDREGIEQYF. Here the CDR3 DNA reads TGTGCCAGCAGCGGGGACAGGGAAGGTATCGAGCAGTACTTC. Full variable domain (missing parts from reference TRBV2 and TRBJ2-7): EPEVTQTPSHQVTQMGQEVILRCVPISNHLYFYWYRQILGQKVEFLVSFYNNEISEKSEIFDDQFSVERPDGSNFTLKIRSTKLEDSAMYFCASSGDREGIEQYFGPGTRLTVT.